These 26 T cell receptor beta chains share one sample of origin, sequenced in a study. A single record per CDR3 protein comes from TCRdb applying MiXCR to the 5' RACE reads. In the table there are over 50,000 distinct CDR3 sequences, over 20% of which are singletons. The specimen sequenced was tumor-infiltrating naive CD4+ T cells sorted from the breast tumor. The subset was: naive CD4+ T cells, CD4+CD45RA+CD25-. Source of these receptors: a female donor with breast cancer.

This clonotype has at least ten counts. V is TRBV24-1 and J is TRBJ2-5, with D unclear. This CDR3 spans 16 amino acids. Trimming took 5 bases from V and 2 from J, leaving 17 bases between them. The germline gives CDR1 KGHDR, CDR2 SFDVKD. CDR3 coding DNA: TGTGCCACCAGTGCGAGCTGGGGAAGTAGGCAAGAGACCCAGTACTTC. Protein: CATSASWGSRQETQYF.

CDR3 in DNA: TGTGCCAGCAGTCAGGTCAAACAGGGGATTGGGAACACTGAAGCTTTCTTT. Translating gives CASSQVKQGIGNTEAFF. The rearrangement joins TRBV12-3 or TRBV12-4 to TRBJ1-1, with 7 bases aligning to TRBD1. Trimming at V came to 5 bases and at J to 1 base, leaving 13 bases not matched to a gene. The CDR3 is 17 residues long.

This clonotype came up many times. This chain links TRBV6-5 with TRBJ1-1, with 10 nucleotides matching TRBD1. The CDR3 covers 13 residues. The V gene end was trimmed by 6 bases and the J gene end by 4 bases; junction bases not matched to a gene: 2. Germline-derived CDR1 and CDR2 are MNHEY and SVGAGI. The CDR3 reads CASRTGGGTEAFF. CDR3 nucleotide sequence: TGTGCCAGCAGGACAGGGGGCGGCACTGAAGCTTTCTTT.

This chain joins TRBV12-3 or TRBV12-4 and TRBJ1-5; D is undetermined. With 2 bases removed from V and 7 bases from J, the gap between germline ends came to 9 bases. The CDR3 contains 13 residues. CDR3 coding DNA: TGTGCCAGCAGTTTAACGGCGGGGCAGCCCCAGCATTTT. Translation: CASSLTAGQPQHF.

The chain recombines TRBV12-3 or TRBV12-4 with TRBJ2-1, with D perhaps given as TRBD1 or TRBD2 (5 bases each). The CDR3 runs to 11 residues. V lost 3 bases, J lost 12 bases, and 9 bases lay in between. The CDR3 nucleotides read TGTGCCAGCAGTTTGAGGGGATGGCAGTTCTTC. Translating it yields CASSLRGWQFF.

This clonotype was observed at least ten times. The V call is TRBV29-1, the J call TRBJ2-3, with TRBD2 matching 9 bases. The CDR3 has 13 amino acids. Germline loops: CDR1 SQVTM, CDR2 ANQGSEA. V shed 4 bases and J 4 bases; nucleotides not matched to a gene: 3. CDR3 DNA: TGCAGCGTTGTCCGCGGGAGGGCAGATACGCAGTATTTT. This sequence encodes CSVVRGRADTQYF.

The J gene is TRBJ2-1, the V gene TRBV2; the match to TRBD1 covers 7 bases. Germline V CDR1 and CDR2: SNHLY, FYNNEI. There are 14 residues in the CDR3. V gave up 8 bases and J gave up 5 bases; unmatched junction bases: 9. CDR3 in amino acids: CASSGQRGNNEQFF. CDR3 DNA sequence: TGTGCCAGCTCGGGACAGCGAGGGAACAATGAGCAGTTCTTC.

Regarding this clonotype: A junction boundary mismatches the germline segment, possibly from a read error. This chain uses TRBV12-3 or TRBV12-4 with TRBJ2-1, with a tentative D call TRBD1 (5 bases). CDR3 size: 13 residues. CDR3 region: CASSCDSYNEQLF. The CDR3 coding sequence is TGTGCCAGCAGTTGCGACAGCTACAATGAGCAGCTCTTC.

This clonotype has only a few counts. The chain carries TRBV20-1 and TRBJ2-1; D is uncertain. The germline gives CDR1 DFQATT, CDR2 SNEGSKA (reference sequence). CDR3 length equals 11 residues. V was shortened by 3 bases and J by 4 bases, with 4 bases between the two germline ends. CDR3 residues: CSARVYNEQFF. In nucleotides, the CDR3 is TGCAGTGCTAGGGTTTACAATGAGCAGTTCTTC.

This clonotype was picked up many times. The chain is built from TRBV5-1 and TRBJ2-7; no clear D. The CDR3 contains 16 residues. Germline V gene sequence: CDR1 SGHRS, CDR2 YFSETQ. Trimming removed 0 bases at V and 2 bases at J, with 15 bases between. The CDR3 DNA is TGCGCCAGCAGCTTGGGACGCGACTCCCTAACCTACGAGCAGTACTTC. This codes for CASSLGRDSLTYEQYF.

This chain uses TRBV7-9 with TRBJ1-2, with D possibly TRBD1 on 5 matching bases. In germline, CDR1 is SEHNR, CDR2 FQNEAQ (reference sequence). V dropped 3 bases and J dropped 6 bases, with 11 bases sitting between them. The CDR3 totals 13 residues. CDR3 residues: CASSLVRGDGYTF. CDR3 nucleotides: TGTGCCAGCAGCTTGGTTAGGGGAGATGGCTACACCTTC.

Only a few counts were recorded for this clonotype. V and J are TRBV20-1 and TRBJ1-5; 10 positions agree with TRBD1. The germline gives CDR1 DFQATT, CDR2 SNEGSKA (reference sequence). This CDR3 has 15 residues. Unmatched junction bases numbered 6, after V lost 5 bases and J lost 2 bases. This CDR3 reads CSADRQGAGNQPQHF. CDR3 coding DNA: TGCAGTGCTGATCGACAGGGGGCTGGCAATCAGCCCCAGCATTTT.

This clonotype was counted at least ten times. The rearrangement joins TRBV7-8 to TRBJ2-1; D may be TRBD1 (5 bases). The germline V and J ends were trimmed by 6 bases and 0 bases, with 15 bases remaining between them. Per the germline V gene, CDR1 is SGHVS and CDR2 is FQNEAQ. The CDR3 sequence is 16 residues long. Written as DNA, the CDR3 is TGTGCCAGCAGGGGGCCTCCCGCCCTCTCCTACAATGAGCAGTTCTTC. This sequence encodes CASRGPPALSYNEQFF.

A word on this clonotype: Because it lacks the conserved phenylalanine or tryptophan at the end, this CDR3 is likely a read error. This sequence joins TRBV3-1 and TRBJ1-2, with 9 positions matching TRBD1. The junction had 11 bases not matched to a gene; V was cut back by 6 bases and J by 6 bases. Germline V gene lookup returns CDR1 LGHDT and CDR2 YNNKEL (reference sequence). This CDR3 has 15 amino acids. CDR3 loop: CASRKSQGAIDGYTS. The CDR3 DNA is TGTGCCAGCAGAAAGTCACAGGGGGCGATAGATGGCTACACCTCA.

Note on this clonotype: The junction differs from germline at one of its ends, possibly a read error. CDR3 amino acids: CASRRTSTGTGEQYF. The CDR3 DNA sequence: TGTGCCAGCAGGAGAACCTCAACAGGGACCGGCGAGCAGTATTTC. V is TRBV7-9 and J is TRBJ2-7; possible D gene TRBD1, 6 bases. The CDR3 has 15 amino acids. CDR1 and CDR2 from the germline V gene are SEHNR and FQNEAQ (reference sequence).

In nucleotides, the CDR3 is TGTGCCAGCAGCTATACAGGGAACACTGAAGCTTTCTTT. Translating gives CASSYTGNTEAFF. V gene TRBV9 combines with J gene TRBJ1-1, with a weak D call TRBD1 (5 bases). The CDR3 sequence is 13 residues long. V was clipped by 4 bases and J by 1 base, with 8 bases between them. Per germline, CDR1 SGDLS and CDR2 YYNGEE.

V is TRBV28 and J is TRBJ1-2, with D possibly being TRBD1 (5 bases). The germline V gene has CDR1 MDHEN and CDR2 SYDVKM. The V end lost 8 bases, the J end lost 8 bases, and 12 bases lay between the germline ends. This CDR3 spans 11 amino acids. The CDR3, as DNA: TGTGCCAGCTACCTCCAGGGAGGCTACACCTTC. Amino acid sequence: CASYLQGGYTF.

With regard to this clonotype: Given the absence of the conserved phenylalanine or tryptophan at the CDR3 end, a read error is likely. This sequence joins TRBV5-1 and TRBJ1-6; possibly TRBD1 for D (5 bases). V lost 10 bases and J 8 bases, leaving 19 bases between the germline ends. CDR1 and CDR2 (germline): SGHRS, YFSETQ. This CDR3 has 14 amino acids. The CDR3 bases are TGCGCCCTCTATGGGGACGACGGCTATTCACCCCTCCACCTT. This gives the protein CALYGDDGYSPLHL.

A few counts support this clonotype. V gene TRBV12-3 or TRBV12-4 combines with J gene TRBJ1-3; D unresolved. The CDR3 has 13 amino acids. Trimming cost V 0 bases and J 3 bases, with 3 bases left between them. The DNA for the CDR3 is TGTGCCAGCAGTTTAGCAGGTGGAAACACCATATATTTT. It yields the protein CASSLAGGNTIYF.

Regarding this clonotype: One junction end does not reproduce the germline sequence, and a read error may be involved. V is TRBV20-1 and J is TRBJ2-7, with D possibly called TRBD1 or TRBD2 (5 bases each). The CDR3 contains 15 residues. The germline gives CDR1 DFQATT, CDR2 SNEGSKA (reference sequence). CDR3 region: CSAGGRSESSYEQNF. Here the CDR3 DNA reads TGCAGTGCTGGGGGTAGGAGCGAGAGCTCCTACGAGCAGAACTTC.

This chain connects TRBV4-3 to TRBJ2-5; TRBD2 might be the D (6 bases). Trimming pared 0 bases from V and 5 bases from J, leaving 16 bases between. The CDR3 is 16 amino acids. Germline CDR1 is LGHNA and CDR2 is YSLEER. The CDR3 coding sequence is TGCGCCAGCAGCCAAGAGGGAACCGCGGGGACGGAGACCCAGTACTTC. This sequence encodes CASSQEGTAGTETQYF.

There are a few counts of this clonotype. The gene calls are TRBV13 and TRBJ2-3, with a possible D match to TRBD2 (6 bases). Trimming pared 0 bases from V and 4 bases from J, leaving 11 bases between. In germline, CDR1 is PRHDT, CDR2 FYEKMQ (reference sequence). This CDR3 has 15 residues. The CDR3 loop is CASSLGIPGADTQYF. The CDR3 coding sequence is TGTGCCAGCAGCTTAGGAATTCCGGGAGCAGATACGCAGTATTTT. Looking up the rest from reference TRBV13 and TRBJ2-3 gives the full variable domain: AAGVIQSPRHLIKEKRETATLKCYPIPRHDTVYWYQQGPGQDPQFLISFYEKMQSDKGSIPDRFSAQQFSDYHSELNMSSLELGDSALYFCASSLGIPGADTQYFGPGTRLTVL.

The CDR3 region is CSVGEGPYEQYF. The CDR3 DNA sequence: TGCAGTGTGGGGGAGGGCCCCTACGAGCAGTACTTC. The rearrangement uses TRBV29-1 and TRBJ2-7, with 7 bases identical to TRBD2. The CDR3 length is 12 residues. The V gene's germline CDR1 is SQVTM and CDR2 ANQGSEA.

A few counts support this clonotype. The J gene is TRBJ2-2, the V gene TRBV7-2; 10 positions agree with TRBD1. Germline V gene lookup returns CDR1 SGHTA and CDR2 FQGNSA. CDR3 length: 15 amino acids. The V and J ends lost 8 bases and 4 bases, in that order; junction bases with no gene match: 7. The DNA for the CDR3 is TGTGCCAGCTCCCAGGGACAGGGGAGCACCGGGGAGCTGTTTTTT. It specifies CASSQGQGSTGELFF. The full variable domain, with the rest looked up from reference TRBV7-2 and TRBJ2-2, is GAGVSQSPSNKVTEKGKDVELRCDPISGHTALYWYRQSLGQGLEFLIYFQGNSAPDKSGLPSDRFSAERTGGSVSTLTIQRTQQEDSAVYLCASSQGQGSTGELFFGEGSRLTVL.

This clonotype has just a few counts. The V gene is TRBV29-1, the J gene TRBJ2-1, with unresolved D. V shed 6 bases and J shed 0 bases, with 12 bases lying between them. The CDR3 has 14 residues. Germline V gene lookup returns CDR1 SQVTM and CDR2 ANQGSEA. The CDR3 is CSVATEFSYNEQFF. DNA for the CDR3: TGCAGCGTAGCTACAGAGTTCTCCTACAATGAGCAGTTCTTC.

This chain connects TRBV29-1 to TRBJ1-1; 7 bases are shared with TRBD1. The CDR3 has 13 amino acids. The ends lost 5 bases at V and 7 bases at J; junction bases unmatched: 10. Germline loops: CDR1 SQVTM, CDR2 ANQGSEA. The CDR3 nucleotides are TGCAGCGTTAGAAGCCGGGACAGTCGTGAAGCTTTCTTT. Its protein is CSVRSRDSREAFF.